The rows below give T cell receptor beta chains drawn from one sample of a study of read filtering for tumor transcriptome and immune sequencing. One entry per CDR3 protein results from TCRdb running MiXCR on the reads. The sample consists of approximately 14,000 distinct CDR3 sequences, roughly 21% of them appearing once. The sequencing input was a population of CD138-negative cells sorted from bone marrow. Receptors originate from a donor at least 40 years old with multiple myeloma. Both conserved end residues are part of each CDR3. The D gene is left open where the match is weak. Not every row has a clone size; where given, it reads once, few, many or a size class.

clone size	V gene	D gene	J gene	CDR3 DNA	CDR3 protein
NA	TRBV29-1	NA	TRBJ1-3	TGCAGCGTTGAGATGGCGGGAAACACCATATATTTT	CSVEMAGNTIYF
few	TRBV5-1	TRBD2	TRBJ2-7	TGCGCCAGCAGCTTGATTAGCGGGGGGTCCGAGCAGTACTTC	CASSLISGGSEQYF
many	TRBV28	TRBD1	TRBJ1-1	TGTGCCAGCAGTAACGGAAGACAGGGCAGCCCTGAAGCTTTCTTT	CASSNGRQGSPEAFF
few	TRBV20-1	TRBD1	TRBJ1-1	TGCAGTGTCGGACAGGGGAGGGATGAAGCTTTCTTT	CSVGQGRDEAFF
NA	TRBV10-3	TRBD1	TRBJ2-2	TGTGCCATCAGCTCGGGACAGATGGCCGGGGAGCTGTTATTT	CAISSGQMAGELLF
NA	TRBV20-1	TRBD2	TRBJ2-7	TGCAGTGCTAAGAGCGGGAGTTCGTCCTACGAGCAGTACTTC	CSAKSGSSSYEQYF
many	TRBV2	TRBD2	TRBJ2-7	TGTGCCAGCAAGGGGACTAGCGGGAACCACGAGCAGTACTTC	CASKGTSGNHEQYF
few	TRBV11-3	TRBD2	TRBJ2-1	TGTGCCAGCAGCCGTAGCGGGAGTTGGGATGAGCAGTTCTTC	CASSRSGSWDEQFF
NA	TRBV7-9	NA	TRBJ2-5	TGTGCCAGCAGCTCAGCAAAAGAGACCCAGTACTTC	CASSSAKETQYF
few	TRBV2	TRBD1	TRBJ1-1	TGTGCCAGCAGCCGGGACAGGTCGGGTGAAGCTTTCTTT	CASSRDRSGEAFF
NA	TRBV13	TRBD1	TRBJ1-1	TGTGCCAGCAGCCCGAGGGACAGGGGGACTGAAGCTTTCTTT	CASSPRDRGTEAFF
large	TRBV12-3/TRBV12-4	NA	TRBJ2-1	TGTGCCAGCAGTTTATTTGACGGGCACAATGAGCAGTTCTTC	CASSLFDGHNEQFF
many	TRBV6-6	NA	TRBJ1-5	TGTGCCAGCGGGTCCCTCTTAGGGGGAGGTCAGCCCCAGCATTTT	CASGSLLGGGQPQHF
many	TRBV4-3	TRBD2	TRBJ2-2	TGCGCCAGCAGCCGAGGACTAGCGGGAGGGGCCACCGGGGAGCTGTTTTTT	CASSRGLAGGATGELFF
few	TRBV6-2/TRBV6-3	NA	TRBJ2-7	TGTGCCAGCAGTTACTCGTACTACGGGCAGTACTTC	CASSYSYYGQYF
NA	TRBV29-1	NA	TRBJ1-2	TGCAGCGTTGATGGACAGAACTACGATGGCTACACCTTC	CSVDGQNYDGYTF
NA	TRBV20-1	NA	TRBJ1-1	TGCAGTGCTAGACGCTCGGGGGGAAACACTGAAGCTTTCTTT	CSARRSGGNTEAFF
many	TRBV7-2	TRBD2	TRBJ2-3	TGTGCCAGCAGCCGGACTAGCTCCTACACAGATACGCAGTATTTT	CASSRTSSYTDTQYF
few	TRBV5-1	NA	TRBJ2-7	TGCGCCAGCAGCTTTTCTACGGAGGGAGTCGAGCAGTACTTC	CASSFSTEGVEQYF
few	TRBV5-1	NA	TRBJ2-5	TGCGCCAGCGAATCCGGACCAGGGACCGGGGAGACCCAGTACTTC	CASESGPGTGETQYF
NA	TRBV11-2	NA	TRBJ1-6	TGTGCCAGCAGCTTAGATTACGGCGCACCCCTCCACTTT	CASSLDYGAPLHF
many	TRBV27	NA	TRBJ2-3	TGTGCCAGCAGTTTCGCGGGCAGGGGCTTCACAGATACGCAGTATTTT	CASSFAGRGFTDTQYF
many	TRBV19	NA	TRBJ2-1	TGTGCCAGTAGTATTGTCAGAGGGAATGAGCAGTTCTTC	CASSIVRGNEQFF
few	TRBV12-3/TRBV12-4	TRBD2	TRBJ2-1	TGTGCCAGCAGTTTGGGGGGGAATGAGCAGTTCTTC	CASSLGGNEQFF
NA	TRBV3-1	NA	TRBJ2-2	TGTGCCAGCAGCCGGGGAGGCAACACCGGGGAGCTGTTTTTT	CASSRGGNTGELFF
NA	TRBV29-1	TRBD2	TRBJ2-1	TGCAGCGTTGGATTAGCGGGAGTCCAGGATCAGTTCTTC	CSVGLAGVQDQFF
few	TRBV2	TRBD1	TRBJ2-3	TGTGCCAGCCGGACAGGGGGCATTTTAGATACGCAGTATTTT	CASRTGGILDTQYF
many	TRBV11-2	NA	TRBJ2-7	TGTGCCAGCAGCTTAGATAGTAGGAGCTCCTACGAGCAGTACTTC	CASSLDSRSSYEQYF
few	TRBV13	NA	TRBJ2-7	TGTGCCAGCAGCCGGGACCAGGCCTACGAGCAGTACTTC	CASSRDQAYEQYF
many	TRBV27	NA	TRBJ1-2	TGTGCCAGCAGTCTCGGGGCCGGGGTCGATGGCTACACCTTC	CASSLGAGVDGYTF
many	TRBV20-1	NA	TRBJ2-1	TGCAGCGCTTCCGGGGGGCTAAGAAGCTCCTACAATGAGCAGTTCTTC	CSASGGLRSSYNEQFF
NA	TRBV15	TRBD1	TRBJ1-1	TGTGCCACCAGCAGAGCCAGGGGGAACACTGAAGCTTCCTTT	CATSRARGNTEASF
many	TRBV7-9	NA	TRBJ2-1	TGTGCCAGCAGAGCCGACACCTACAATGAGCAGTTCTTC	CASRADTYNEQFF